Below, 13 T cell receptor beta chains from the same sample are listed, as sequenced in a study of OX40 agonist ivuxolimab in advanced cancers. Some clones are missing from TCRdb's copy, which holds only in-frame ones; the method was immunoSEQ multiplex PCR. This table holds about 18,000 clones, just over 70% found once. The material sequenced was CD4+ or CD8+ T cells sorted from blood, taken in a trial of the OX40 agonist ivuxolimab. Every receptor here comes from an adult with an advanced solid tumor such as melanoma, head and neck, liver or kidney cancer.

The chain joins TRBV27 to TRBJ2-2; D not certain. Trimming took 7 bases from V and 1 from J, leaving 10 bases between them. Germline-derived CDR1 and CDR2 are MNHEY and SMNVEV (reference sequence). This CDR3 has 14 residues. Here the CDR3 reads CASTEALNTGELFF. Here the CDR3 DNA reads TGTGCCAGCACCGAGGCTCTGAACACCGGGGAGCTGTTTTTT.

V usage is TRBV13 and J usage is TRBJ1-2, with D maybe TRBD1 (5 bases). The CDR3 contains 16 residues. V was trimmed by 5 bases and J by 0 bases, leaving 16 bases between them. Germline CDR1 PRHDT, CDR2 FYEKMQ (reference sequence). The CDR3, as DNA: TGTGCCAGCAGCCCCACGGGGGACTACCCTAACTATGGCTACACCTTC. As protein: CASSPTGDYPNYGYTF.

Regarding this clone: A junction boundary mismatches the germline segment, possibly from a read error. This rearrangement joins TRBV4-1 to TRBJ1-5; weak D call: TRBD1 (5 bases). The CDR3 is made up of 19 amino acids. Germline lookup yields CDR1 MGHRA and CDR2 YSYEKL. The CDR3 loop is CVSSRFSGTFGEGNQPQHF. CDR3 nucleotide sequence: TGCGTCAGCAGCCGTTTTTCCGGGACTTTCGGCGAAGGCAATCAGCCCCAGCATTTT.

The chain carries TRBV27 and TRBJ2-7, with 13 bases lining up with TRBD2. J lost 5 bases, V lost 5 bases, and 6 bases had no gene match. Germline V gives CDR1 MNHEY, CDR2 SMNVEV (reference sequence). The CDR3 totals 15 residues. CDR3 residues: CASSPGTSGTHEQYF. DNA of the CDR3: TGTGCCAGCAGTCCCGGGACTAGCGGGACCCACGAGCAGTACTTC.

The chain has TRBV11-2 and TRBJ2-7, with 7 bases identical to TRBD1. Germline V lookup: CDR1 SGHAT, CDR2 FQNNGV. This CDR3 region has 15 residues. V dropped 3 bases and J dropped 3; count of bases not matched to a gene: 8. CDR3 in amino acids: CASSFRGFPNYEQYF. The CDR3, as DNA: TGTGCCAGCAGCTTCAGGGGGTTCCCGAACTACGAGCAGTACTTC. The entire variable domain, with the rest obtained from reference TRBV11-2 and TRBJ2-7, is as follows: EAGVAQSPRYKIIEKRQSVAFWCNPISGHATLYWYQQILGQGPKLLIQFQNNGVVDDSQLPKDRFSAERLKGVDSTLKIQPAKLEDSAVYLCASSFRGFPNYEQYFGPGTRLTVT.

A few counts support this clone. V gene TRBV11-1 combines with J gene TRBJ2-7, with 7 bases identical to TRBD1. V shed 4 bases, J shed 3 bases, and the junction held 6 bases outside the gene matches. The CDR3 runs to 14 residues. The germline V gene encodes CDR1 SGHAT and CDR2 FQDESV (reference sequence). DNA for the CDR3: TGTGCCAGCAGCTCGAACAGGGGCCACTACGAGCAGTACTTC. This translates into CASSSNRGHYEQYF.

V is TRBV10-1 and J is TRBJ2-1, with TRBD2 identical over 10 bases. J gave up 6 bases and V 3 bases, and 5 bases lay outside the gene matches. Germline CDR1 WNHNN, CDR2 SYGVQD (reference sequence). This CDR3 has 15 residues. The CDR3 region has the DNA TGCGCCAGCAGTGATCTAGCGGGAGATAGCAATGAGCAGTTCTTC. Its protein product is CASSDLAGDSNEQFF.

The J gene is TRBJ1-2, the V gene TRBV30; 8 bases are shared with TRBD1. V shed 2 bases and J 5 bases; nucleotides not matched to a gene: 13. Germline V gene data show CDR1 as GTSNPN and CDR2 as SVGIG (reference sequence). The CDR3 sequence is 16 residues long. In nucleotides, the CDR3 is TGTGCCTGGAGTCTTTCCCTGACAGGGGACAAGTATGGCTACACCTTC. Protein product: CAWSLSLTGDKYGYTF.

This rearrangement joins TRBV10-3 to TRBJ1-2; D is ambiguous. Between the trimmed V and J ends, which lost 2 bases and 4 bases, there was a span of 11 bases. CDR1 ENHRY and CDR2 SYGVKD come from the germline V gene. CDR3 length: 14 amino acids. CDR3 DNA: TGTGCCATCAGTGAGATCAGGAGCCTCTATGGCTACACCTTC. Its translation is CAISEIRSLYGYTF.

V gene TRBV10-3 combines with J gene TRBJ2-2; TRBD1 matches at 11 bases. The CDR3 is 13 residues long. The germline CDR1 and CDR2 sequences are ENHRY and SYGVKD. Trimming cost V 10 bases and J 6 bases; bases outside gene matches: 4. The CDR3 DNA reads as TGTGCCACCCTGGGACAGGGGGCCGGGGAGCTGTTTTTT. Protein sequence: CATLGQGAGELFF.

In its sample, this clone was seen once. The V call is TRBV7-9, the J call TRBJ2-7; 9 bases agree with TRBD1. The CDR3 extends over 16 amino acids. Germline CDR1 and CDR2: SEHNR and FQNEAQ (reference sequence). V lost 5 bases to trimming and J lost 1 base; unmatched junction nucleotides: 9. As DNA, the CDR3 is TGTGCCAGCAGCGCCCCGGGACAGGGTACTTCCTACGAGCAGTACTTC. This encodes CASSAPGQGTSYEQYF.

The CDR3 DNA reads TGTGCCAGCAGTTTAGTGGGACAGGGATATGCCATTCAGTACTTC. It is translated as CASSLVGQGYAIQYF. The chain links TRBV27 to TRBJ2-4; 9 nucleotides match TRBD1. There are 15 residues in the CDR3. Germline trimming cut 2 bases from V and 9 bases from J; bases unmatched to any gene: 8. Germline CDR1 and CDR2: MNHEY and SMNVEV (reference sequence).

The CDR3 loop is CASSSFLAGDTQYF. For the CDR3, the DNA is TGTGCCAGCAGTTCATTTTTAGCGGGAGATACGCAGTATTTT. V gene TRBV5-6 combines with J gene TRBJ2-3, with 7 positions matching TRBD2. This CDR3 has 14 amino acids. With 5 bases clipped from V and 5 bases from J, the junction kept 8 bases outside the gene matches. Germline-derived CDR1 and CDR2 are SGHDT and YYEEEE.